A selection of T cell receptor beta chains follows, all from one sample in a study of cytomegalovirus exposure and HLA in healthy donors. Only in-frame clones appear in the TCRdb table, and some are missing; sequencing was by immunoSEQ multiplex PCR. The profile shows approximately 220,000 clones, 80% to 95% of them singletons. Sequencing was done on a sample of PBMCs. Receptor source: a woman under 30 in good health and CMV-seronegative. CDR3s leave out the opening cysteine and the closing phenylalanine or tryptophan.

j_gene	v_gene	CDR3aa
TRBJ2-1	TRBV29-1	SVVELSGRVNEQF
TRBJ2-2	TRBV18	ASSPGLRTSNTGELF
TRBJ1-3	TRBV19	ASSIVAGNTIY
TRBJ2-1	TRBV6-4	ASTGLAGAGEQF
TRBJ1-1	TRBV5-8	ASSLERRRGTEAF
TRBJ1-3	TRBV4-1	ASSPEEASSGNTIY
TRBJ2-1	TRBV2	ASSEDSSYNEQF
TRBJ2-2	TRBV4-1	ASSQDRAGGDTGELF
TRBJ1-1	TRBV7-6	ASSAGVTTEAF
TRBJ2-1	TRBV28	ASSITTSGSYNEQF
TRBJ2-5	TRBV29-1	SVPGLQETQY
TRBJ2-1	TRBV14	ASSQGQGLSYNEQF
TRBJ2-3	TRBV5-1	ASSTRTGLGGDTQY
TRBJ1-3	TRBV5-6	ASSFRGGNTIY
TRBJ1-6	TRBV2	ASSAQGVTYNSPLH
TRBJ2-7	TRBV5-8	ASSLERTRPL
TRBJ1-2	TRBV6-6	ASEGGDYGYT
TRBJ2-7	TRBV5-1	ASSPPPDSYEQY
TRBJ2-2	TRBV5-5	ASSLVQVNGELF
TRBJ2-2	TRBV2	ASKGQGAGELF